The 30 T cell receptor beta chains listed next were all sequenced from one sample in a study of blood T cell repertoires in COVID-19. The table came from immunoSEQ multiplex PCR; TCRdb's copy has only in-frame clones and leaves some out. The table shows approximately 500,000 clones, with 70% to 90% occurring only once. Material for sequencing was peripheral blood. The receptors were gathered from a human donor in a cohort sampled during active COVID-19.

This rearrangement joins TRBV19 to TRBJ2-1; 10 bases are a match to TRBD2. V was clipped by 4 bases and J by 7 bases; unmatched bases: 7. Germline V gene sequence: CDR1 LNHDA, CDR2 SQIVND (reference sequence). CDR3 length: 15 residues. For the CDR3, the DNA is TGTGCCAGTAGTAGACTGACTAGCGGGTCGAATGAGCAGTTCTTC. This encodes CASSRLTSGSNEQFF.

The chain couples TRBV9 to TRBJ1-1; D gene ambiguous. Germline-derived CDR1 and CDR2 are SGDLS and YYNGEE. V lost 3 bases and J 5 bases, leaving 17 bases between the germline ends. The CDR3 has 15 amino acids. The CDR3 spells CASSARVGSSTEAFF. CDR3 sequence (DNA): TGTGCCAGCAGCGCGAGGGTCGGGTCGTCGACTGAAGCTTTCTTT.

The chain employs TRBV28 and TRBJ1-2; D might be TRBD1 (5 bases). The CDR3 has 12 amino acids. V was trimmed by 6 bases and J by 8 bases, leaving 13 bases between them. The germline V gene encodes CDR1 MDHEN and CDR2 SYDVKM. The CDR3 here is CASRPGRGGYTF. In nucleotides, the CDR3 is TGTGCCAGCAGGCCAGGGCGAGGAGGCTACACCTTC.

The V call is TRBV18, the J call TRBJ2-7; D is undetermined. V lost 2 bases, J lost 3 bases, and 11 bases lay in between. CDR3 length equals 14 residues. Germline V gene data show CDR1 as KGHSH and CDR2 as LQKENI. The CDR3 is CASSPKGGHYEQYF. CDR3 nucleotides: TGTGCCAGCTCACCAAAAGGCGGTCACTACGAGCAGTACTTC.

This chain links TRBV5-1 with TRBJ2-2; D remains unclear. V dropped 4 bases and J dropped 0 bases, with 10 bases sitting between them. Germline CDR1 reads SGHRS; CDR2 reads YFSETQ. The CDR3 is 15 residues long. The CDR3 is CASSVPSANTGELFF. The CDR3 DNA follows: TGCGCCAGCAGCGTCCCGTCGGCGAACACCGGGGAGCTGTTTTTT.

The CDR3 here is CASSFQRGPQETQYF. As DNA, the CDR3 is TGTGCCAGCAGCTTCCAGCGGGGGCCTCAAGAGACCCAGTACTTC. The rearrangement uses TRBV7-2 and TRBJ2-5; 8 bases are a match to TRBD2. The CDR3 covers 15 residues. Per the germline V gene, CDR1 is SGHTA and CDR2 is FQGNSA. V lost 3 bases to trimming and J lost 2 bases; unmatched junction nucleotides: 5.

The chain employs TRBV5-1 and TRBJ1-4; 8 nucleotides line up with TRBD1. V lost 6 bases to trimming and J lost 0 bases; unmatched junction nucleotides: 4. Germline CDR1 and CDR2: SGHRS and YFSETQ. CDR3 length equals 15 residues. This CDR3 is CASNRGSTTNEKLFF. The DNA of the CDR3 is TGCGCCAGCAACAGGGGGAGTACAACTAATGAAAAACTGTTTTTT.

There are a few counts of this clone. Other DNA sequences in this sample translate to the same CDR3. CDR3 sequence (DNA): TGTGCCAGCAGCGTGACCGGGACTAGCGGCTACGAGCAGTACTTC. Its translation is CASSVTGTSGYEQYF. The rearrangement joins TRBV9 to TRBJ2-7; 11 positions agree with TRBD2. The CDR3 totals 15 residues. With V trimmed by 2 bases and J by 3 bases, 4 bases remained unmatched. Germline values: CDR1 SGDLS, CDR2 YYNGEE. Variable domain in full (rest from reference TRBV9 and TRBJ2-7): DSGVTQTPKHLITATGQRVTLRCSPRSGDLSVYWYQQSLDQGLQFLIQYYNGEERAKGNILERFSAQQFPDLHSELNLSSLELGDSALYFCASSVTGTSGYEQYFGPGTRLTVT.

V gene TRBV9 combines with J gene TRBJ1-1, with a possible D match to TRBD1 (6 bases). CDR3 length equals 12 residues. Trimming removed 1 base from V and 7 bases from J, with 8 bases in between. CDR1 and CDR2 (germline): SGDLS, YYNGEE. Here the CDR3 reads CASSVQGREAFF. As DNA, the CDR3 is TGTGCCAGCAGCGTACAGGGGCGTGAAGCTTTCTTT.

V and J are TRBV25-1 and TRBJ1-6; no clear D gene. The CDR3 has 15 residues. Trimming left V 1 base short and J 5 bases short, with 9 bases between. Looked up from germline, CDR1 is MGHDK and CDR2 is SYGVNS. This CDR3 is CASSEFRSDNSPLHF. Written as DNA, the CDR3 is TGTGCCAGCAGTGAATTCCGGAGTGATAATTCACCCCTCCACTTT.

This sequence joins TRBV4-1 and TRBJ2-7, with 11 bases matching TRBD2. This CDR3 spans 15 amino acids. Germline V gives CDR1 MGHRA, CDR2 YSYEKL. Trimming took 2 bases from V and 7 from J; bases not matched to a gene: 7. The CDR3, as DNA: TGCGCCAGCAGCCAAATACAACTAGCGGGAGATGAGCAGTACTTC. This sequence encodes CASSQIQLAGDEQYF.

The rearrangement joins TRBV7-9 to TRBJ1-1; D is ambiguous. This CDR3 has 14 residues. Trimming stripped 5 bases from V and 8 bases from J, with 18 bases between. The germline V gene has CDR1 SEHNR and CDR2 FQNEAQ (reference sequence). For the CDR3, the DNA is TGTGCCAGCAGCCCATCGGGAAGGGTAAACGAAGCTTTCTTT. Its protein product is CASSPSGRVNEAFF.

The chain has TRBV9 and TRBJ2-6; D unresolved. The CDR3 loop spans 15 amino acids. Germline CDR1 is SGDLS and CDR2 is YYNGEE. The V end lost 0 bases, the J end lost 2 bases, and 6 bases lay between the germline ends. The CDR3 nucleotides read TGTGCCAGCAGCGTAGGGCCAGCTGGGGCCAACGTCCTGACTTTC. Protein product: CASSVGPAGANVLTF.

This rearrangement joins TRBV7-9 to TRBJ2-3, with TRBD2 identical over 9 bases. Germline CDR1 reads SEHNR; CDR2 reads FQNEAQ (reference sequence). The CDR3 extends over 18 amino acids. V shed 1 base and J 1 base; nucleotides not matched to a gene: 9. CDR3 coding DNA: TGTGCCAGCAGCTTAGAAGCAAGCGGGAGGAGGGGCACAGATACGCAGTATTTT. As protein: CASSLEASGRRGTDTQYF.

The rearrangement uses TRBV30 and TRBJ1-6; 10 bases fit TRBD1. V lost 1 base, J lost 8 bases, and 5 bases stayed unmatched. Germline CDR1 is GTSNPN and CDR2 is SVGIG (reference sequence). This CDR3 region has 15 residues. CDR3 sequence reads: CAWSALTGGDSPLHF. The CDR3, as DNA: TGTGCCTGGAGTGCATTGACAGGGGGCGATTCACCCCTCCACTTT. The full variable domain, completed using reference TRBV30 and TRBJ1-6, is SQTIHQWPATLVQPVGSPLSLECTVEGTSNPNLYWYRQAAGRGLQLLFYSVGIGQISSEVPQNLSASRPQDRQFILSSKKLLLSDSGFYLCAWSALTGGDSPLHFGNGTRLTVT.

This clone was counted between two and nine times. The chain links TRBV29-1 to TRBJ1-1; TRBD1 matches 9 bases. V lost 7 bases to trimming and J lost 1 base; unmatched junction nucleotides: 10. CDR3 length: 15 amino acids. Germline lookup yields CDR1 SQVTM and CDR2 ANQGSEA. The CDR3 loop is CSAYSPGQGNTEAFF. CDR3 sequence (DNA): TGCAGCGCATATTCACCGGGACAGGGGAACACTGAAGCTTTCTTT. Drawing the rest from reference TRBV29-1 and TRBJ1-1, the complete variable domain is SAVISQKPSRDICQRGTSLTIQCQVDSQVTMMFWYRQQPGQSLTLIATANQGSEATYESGFVIDKFPISRPNLTFSTLTVSNMSPEDSSIYLCSAYSPGQGNTEAFFGQGTRLTVV.

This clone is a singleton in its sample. The DNA of the CDR3 is TGTGCCAGCTCCTCGCGGGGCGGGACCACTTCGAGCTCCTACGAGCAGTACTTC. It is translated as CASSSRGGTTSSSYEQYF. This chain uses TRBV18 with TRBJ2-7, with D maybe TRBD2 (6 bases). CDR3 size: 18 residues. The germline gives CDR1 KGHSH, CDR2 LQKENI. V shed 6 bases and J shed 0 bases, with 24 bases lying between them.

In DNA form, the CDR3 reads TGCGCCAGCAAAAGCATAGGACAGAACTTTAATTCACCCCTCCACTTT. It specifies CASKSIGQNFNSPLHF. The V gene is TRBV10-1, the J gene TRBJ1-6; TRBD1 is a possible D gene (6 bases). Germline CDR1 is WNHNN and CDR2 is SYGVQD (reference sequence). This CDR3 is built from 16 residues. V was trimmed by 7 bases and J by 6 bases, leaving 19 bases between them.

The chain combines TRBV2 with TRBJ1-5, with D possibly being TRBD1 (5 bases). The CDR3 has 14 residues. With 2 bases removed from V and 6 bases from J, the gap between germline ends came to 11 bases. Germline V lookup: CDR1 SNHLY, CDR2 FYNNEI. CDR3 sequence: CASSESRARQPQHF. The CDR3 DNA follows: TGTGCCAGCAGTGAATCCAGGGCTCGTCAGCCCCAGCATTTT.

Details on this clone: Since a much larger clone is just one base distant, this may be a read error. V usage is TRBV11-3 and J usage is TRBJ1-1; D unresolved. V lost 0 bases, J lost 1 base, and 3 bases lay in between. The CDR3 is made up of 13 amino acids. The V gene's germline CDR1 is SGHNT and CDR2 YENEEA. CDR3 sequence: CASSLEANTEAFF. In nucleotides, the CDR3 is TGTGCCAGCAGCTTAGAAGCGAACACTGAAGCTTTCTTT.

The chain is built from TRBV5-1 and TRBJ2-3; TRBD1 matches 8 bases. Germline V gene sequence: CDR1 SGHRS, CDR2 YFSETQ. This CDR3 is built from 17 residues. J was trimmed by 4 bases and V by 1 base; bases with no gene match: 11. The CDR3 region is CASSLSETGVPPDTQYF. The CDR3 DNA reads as TGCGCCAGCAGCTTGAGTGAGACAGGGGTTCCCCCAGATACGCAGTATTTT.

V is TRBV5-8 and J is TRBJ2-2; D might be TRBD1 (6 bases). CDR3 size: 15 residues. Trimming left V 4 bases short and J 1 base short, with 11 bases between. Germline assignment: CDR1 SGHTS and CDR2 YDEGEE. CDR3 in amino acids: CASSRQDQNTGELFF. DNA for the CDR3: TGTGCCAGCAGCAGACAGGACCAGAACACCGGGGAGCTGTTTTTT.

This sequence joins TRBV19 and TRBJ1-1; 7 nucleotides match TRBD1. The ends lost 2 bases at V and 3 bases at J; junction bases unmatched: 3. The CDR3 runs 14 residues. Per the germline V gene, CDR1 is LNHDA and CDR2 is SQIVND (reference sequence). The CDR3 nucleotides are TGTGCCAGTAGTATAACAGGGGTTGACACTGAAGCTTTCTTT. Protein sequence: CASSITGVDTEAFF.

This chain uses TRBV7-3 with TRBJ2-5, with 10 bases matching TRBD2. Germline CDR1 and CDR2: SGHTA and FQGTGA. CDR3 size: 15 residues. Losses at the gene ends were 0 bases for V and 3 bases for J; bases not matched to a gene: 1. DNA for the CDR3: TGTGCCAGCAGCTTAACGCTAGCGGGAGAAGAGACCCAGTACTTC. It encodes CASSLTLAGEETQYF.

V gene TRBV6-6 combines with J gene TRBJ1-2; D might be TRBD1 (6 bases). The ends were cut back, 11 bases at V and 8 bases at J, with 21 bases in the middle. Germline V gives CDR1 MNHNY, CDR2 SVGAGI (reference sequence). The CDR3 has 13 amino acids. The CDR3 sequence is CAGYREGIGGYTF. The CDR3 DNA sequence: TGTGCCGGATACAGGGAAGGGATTGGAGGCTACACCTTC.

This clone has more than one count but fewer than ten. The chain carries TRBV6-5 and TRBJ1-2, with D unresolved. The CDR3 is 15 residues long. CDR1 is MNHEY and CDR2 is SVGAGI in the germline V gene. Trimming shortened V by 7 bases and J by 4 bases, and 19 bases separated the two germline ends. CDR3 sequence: CASTNPGLEGYGYTF. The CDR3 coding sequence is TGTGCCAGCACCAACCCGGGCCTCGAGGGCTATGGCTACACCTTC.

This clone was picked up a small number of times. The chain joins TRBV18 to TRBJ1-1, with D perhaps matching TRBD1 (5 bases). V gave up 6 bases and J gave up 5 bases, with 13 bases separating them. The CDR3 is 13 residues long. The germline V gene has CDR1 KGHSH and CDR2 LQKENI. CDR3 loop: CASSPNKGTEAFF. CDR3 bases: TGTGCCAGCTCGCCAAACAAGGGGACTGAAGCTTTCTTT.

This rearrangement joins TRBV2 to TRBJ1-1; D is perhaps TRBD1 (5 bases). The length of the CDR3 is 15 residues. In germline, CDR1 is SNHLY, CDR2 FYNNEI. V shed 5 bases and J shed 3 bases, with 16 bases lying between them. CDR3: CASSRQGSPDTEAFF. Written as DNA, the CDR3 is TGTGCCAGCAGTCGGCAGGGATCCCCTGACACTGAAGCTTTCTTT.

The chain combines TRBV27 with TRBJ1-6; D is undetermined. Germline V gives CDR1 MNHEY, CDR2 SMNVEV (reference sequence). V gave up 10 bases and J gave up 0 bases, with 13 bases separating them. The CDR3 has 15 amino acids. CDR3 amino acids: CATGAASSYNSPLHF. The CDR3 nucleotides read TGTGCCACCGGCGCGGCGAGCTCCTATAATTCACCCCTCCACTTT.

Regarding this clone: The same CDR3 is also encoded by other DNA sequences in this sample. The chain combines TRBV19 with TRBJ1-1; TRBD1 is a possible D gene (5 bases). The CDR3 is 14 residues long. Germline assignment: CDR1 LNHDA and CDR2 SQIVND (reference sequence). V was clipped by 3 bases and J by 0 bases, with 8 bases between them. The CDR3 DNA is TGTGCCAGTAGTATCAGGGATATGAACACTGAAGCTTTCTTT. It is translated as CASSIRDMNTEAFF.